The T cell receptor (beta chain) under discussion was sequenced for a study of T cells expressing NK-cell markers. In the study overall: Repertoires of TCR beta were obtained from T cells sorted as CD3+CD56+NKG2C+, CD3+CD56+NKG2C- and CD3+CD56-NKG2C+. Out of eight donors sequenced, seven tested HCMV-seropositive and the remaining one seronegative.

It was by 5'RACE template switching with UMIs that TCR beta cDNA was made. TCRdb reprocessed the 5' RACE reads and stores each CDR3 protein as one record, lacking DNA. This table lists fewer than 550,000 distinct CDR3 sequences. The specimen sequenced was blood T cells: a sorted CD56 or NKG2C T cell subset, CD4+ or CD8+ T cells, or bulk PBMC T cells (not recorded which). The TCR originated in a woman between 50 and 59 years old in good health.

The CDR3 loop reads CASSLLGRQPQHF. The rearrangement uses TRBV27 and TRBJ1-5. CDR1 and CDR2 from the germline V gene are MNHEY and SMNVEV (reference sequence). The CDR3 has 13 residues.